The 16 T cell receptor beta chains in this list originate from one sample, sequenced in a study of T-cell reconstitution after alpha-beta-depleted transplantation in children. This sample's TCRbeta library carried unique molecular identifier barcodes. TCRdb redid the calling of the PCR reads with MiXCR, one entry per CDR3 protein. The sample includes approximately 980,000 distinct CDR3 sequences, about 30% of them seen just once. The material sequenced was PBMCs, mostly from graft donor cells, taken 360 days after TCRalphabeta/CD19-depleted stem cell transplant. These receptors came from a boy under two years old who had a stem cell transplant for SCID, so the T cells may come from the graft donor.

This clonotype was counted between two and nine times. V and J are TRBV5-1 and TRBJ2-5; D call uncertain. CDR3 length: 17 residues. The V and J ends lost 2 bases and 3 bases respectively, with 20 bases between them. Germline assignment: CDR1 SGHRS and CDR2 YFSETQ. The CDR3 DNA follows: TGCGCCAGCAGCTTCCTCACGATGGTCCCGAACGAAGAGACCCAGTACTTC. Translating it yields CASSFLTMVPNEETQYF. The whole variable domain, remainder taken from reference TRBV5-1 and TRBJ2-5, is KAGVTQTPRYLIKTRGQQVTLSCSPISGHRSVSWYQQTPGQGLQFLFEYFSETQRNKGNFPGRFSGRQFSNSRSEMNVSTLELGDSALYLCASSFLTMVPNEETQYFGPGTRLLVL.

The V call is TRBV5-1, the J call TRBJ2-3; D call uncertain. Looked up from germline, CDR1 is SGHRS and CDR2 is YFSETQ. The CDR3 runs to 13 residues. The V end was cut by 3 bases, the J end by 5 bases, with 10 bases between. DNA for the CDR3: TGCGCCAGCAGCTACCCCGGACGAGATACGCAGTATTTT. This encodes CASSYPGRDTQYF.

The chain combines TRBV28 with TRBJ2-2; 9 nucleotides align to TRBD1. The CDR3 covers 17 residues. Looked up from germline, CDR1 is MDHEN and CDR2 is SYDVKM. Trimming removed 8 bases from V and 3 bases from J; junction bases left unmatched: 13. The CDR3: CASGDRGVLWYTGELFF. Here the CDR3 DNA reads TGTGCCAGCGGAGACAGGGGGGTTTTGTGGTACACCGGGGAGCTGTTTTTT.

The table lists this clonotype with a few counts. As DNA, the CDR3 is TGTGCCAGCAGTGATATATCGGGGGGGCCCTTTGAAGCTTTCTTT. Protein: CASSDISGGPFEAFF. This chain links TRBV25-1 with TRBJ1-1; possibly TRBD1 for D (6 bases). Trimming took off 3 bases at V and 7 bases at J, with 18 bases between the two ends. Germline values: CDR1 MGHDK, CDR2 SYGVNS. The CDR3 totals 15 residues. Drawing the rest from reference TRBV25-1 and TRBJ1-1, the complete variable domain is EADIYQTPRYLVIGTGKKITLECSQTMGHDKMYWYQQDPGMELHLIHYSYGVNSTEKGDLSSESTVSRIRTEHFPLTLESARPSHTSQYLCASSDISGGPFEAFFGQGTRLTVV.

The chain couples TRBV29-1 to TRBJ2-5; D call uncertain. Germline loops: CDR1 SQVTM, CDR2 ANQGSEA. There are 11 residues in the CDR3. Trimming took 2 bases from V and 5 from J, leaving 6 bases between them. This chain's CDR3 is CSVEIRETQYF. CDR3 DNA: TGCAGCGTTGAAATCCGCGAGACCCAGTACTTC.

The chain couples TRBV7-8 to TRBJ2-7; the match to TRBD1 covers 7 bases. This CDR3 is 17 amino acids long. V lost 5 bases to trimming and J lost 3 bases; unmatched junction nucleotides: 16. The germline gives CDR1 SGHVS, CDR2 FQNEAQ. Here the CDR3 DNA reads TGTGCCAGCAGCCGCTTGGGGCCGCGACAGGGCATCTACGAGCAGTACTTC. Translation gives CASSRLGPRQGIYEQYF. The whole variable domain, remainder taken from reference TRBV7-8 and TRBJ2-7, is GAGVSQSPRYKVAKRGQDVALRCDPISGHVSLFWYQQALGQGPEFLTYFQNEAQLDKSGLPSDRFFAERPEGSVSTLKIQRTQQEDSAVYLCASSRLGPRQGIYEQYFGPGTRLTVT.

The chain employs TRBV5-1 and TRBJ2-1; 9 nucleotides agree with TRBD2. This CDR3 comprises 16 residues. In germline, CDR1 is SGHRS, CDR2 YFSETQ. The V gene end was trimmed by 0 bases and the J gene end by 6 bases; junction bases not matched to a gene: 7. CDR3 sequence: CASSLVGVAGANEQFF. DNA of the CDR3: TGCGCCAGCAGCTTGGTGGGAGTAGCGGGGGCCAATGAGCAGTTCTTC.

This clonotype has only a few counts. CDR3 nucleotide sequence: TGTGCCAGCAGTCGCCTCCTGCAGAACACTGAAGCTTTCTTT. Encoded protein: CASSRLLQNTEAFF. The V call is TRBV6-2 or TRBV6-3, the J call TRBJ1-1; no clear D. From germline, CDR1 is MNHEY and CDR2 SVGEGT. CDR3 length equals 14 residues. Trimming stripped 5 bases from V and 1 base from J, with 11 bases between.

Details on this clonotype: Relative to the germline gene, one junction end is altered; a read error may explain this. The CDR3 sequence is CASTLGGGLETQYF. In DNA form, the CDR3 reads TGCGCCAGCACCTTGGGTGGAGGGCTGGAGACCCAGTACTTC. This chain connects TRBV5-1 to TRBJ2-5, with D possibly being TRBD2 (6 bases). The CDR3 is 14 amino acids. The germline CDR1 and CDR2 sequences are SGHRS and YFSETQ.

This clonotype was seen a handful of times. The chain has TRBV20-1 and TRBJ1-5; D is perhaps TRBD1 (6 bases). CDR1 and CDR2 (germline): DFQATT, SNEGSKA (reference sequence). The V and J ends lost 2 bases and 2 bases respectively, with 13 bases between them. The CDR3 is 15 residues long. For the CDR3, the DNA is TGCAGTGCTAGATGGGGGGCATCGGGCAATCAGCCCCAGCATTTT. This codes for CSARWGASGNQPQHF.

The V gene is TRBV6-5, the J gene TRBJ2-5, with 7 bases lining up with TRBD1. CDR1 and CDR2 from the germline V gene are MNHEY and SVGAGI. J lost 0 bases, V lost 1 base, and 2 bases had no gene match. The CDR3 is 15 residues long. CDR3 in amino acids: CASSYWTGNQETQYF. The DNA for the CDR3 is TGTGCCAGCAGTTACTGGACAGGCAACCAAGAGACCCAGTACTTC.

The chain is built from TRBV12-3 or TRBV12-4 and TRBJ2-3; D remains unclear. The CDR3 covers 14 residues. V lost 6 bases, J lost 2 bases, and 12 bases lay in between. CDR3 DNA: TGTGCCAGCAGCCCACAAGAGAACACAGATACGCAGTATTTT. This codes for CASSPQENTDTQYF.

This clonotype was detected a few times. The rearrangement uses TRBV6-5 and TRBJ1-1; D possibly corresponds to TRBD1 (5 bases). Trimming took off 2 bases at V and 7 bases at J, with 17 bases between the two ends. The CDR3 length is 15 residues. Germline V gene sequence: CDR1 MNHEY, CDR2 SVGAGI. The CDR3 bases are TGTGCCAGCAGTTACCGTGTTGGGGGGGATGGTGAAGCTTTCTTT. It translates to CASSYRVGGDGEAFF.

The gene calls are TRBV25-1 and TRBJ2-1, with 7 bases lining up with TRBD2. The CDR3 contains 14 residues. Germline CDR1 and CDR2: MGHDK and SYGVNS. Germline trimming cut 6 bases from V and 4 bases from J; bases unmatched to any gene: 6. CDR3 region: CASRVSGDYNEQFF. The CDR3 region has the DNA TGTGCCAGCAGAGTCAGCGGGGATTACAATGAGCAGTTCTTC. The full variable domain, in which reference TRBV25-1 and TRBJ2-1 provide the parts outside the CDR3, is EADIYQTPRYLVIGTGKKITLECSQTMGHDKMYWYQQDPGMELHLIHYSYGVNSTEKGDLSSESTVSRIRTEHFPLTLESARPSHTSQYLCASRVSGDYNEQFFGPGTRLTVL.

V and J are TRBV5-1 and TRBJ2-7; D unclear. The CDR3 runs to 14 residues. V was clipped by 4 bases and J by 1 base, with 12 bases between them. Germline CDR1 and CDR2: SGHRS and YFSETQ. Written as DNA, the CDR3 is TGCGCCAGCAGCCCGGCGCCCGGGTCCTACGAGCAGTACTTC. Translating it yields CASSPAPGSYEQYF. Variable domain in full (rest from reference TRBV5-1 and TRBJ2-7): KAGVTQTPRYLIKTRGQQVTLSCSPISGHRSVSWYQQTPGQGLQFLFEYFSETQRNKGNFPGRFSGRQFSNSRSEMNVSTLELGDSALYLCASSPAPGSYEQYFGPGTRLTVT.

V is TRBV12-3 or TRBV12-4 and J is TRBJ2-3; tentative D call: TRBD1 (6 bases). V was shortened by 5 bases and J by 8 bases, with 20 bases between the two germline ends. The CDR3 has 15 residues. The CDR3 loop reads CASSPQGQVAGTQYF. The CDR3, as DNA: TGTGCCAGCAGTCCGCAGGGGCAGGTAGCTGGTACGCAGTATTTT.